The source of this TCR beta chain is a study of blood T cells in healthy people across ages. With a J-beta primer mix and a sample-barcoded 5' primer, a second PCR ran about 7 to 11 cycles. MiXCR, run by TCRdb on the 5' RACE reads, gives a single entry per CDR3 protein. In the table there are 850,000 to 950,000 distinct CDR3 sequences, 29% of which are singletons. The germline V gene has CDR1 SGHAT and CDR2 FQNNGV. V was pared by 6 bases and J by 7 bases, with 22 bases between. This CDR3 region has 15 residues. Total RNA, at least 5 micrograms per sample, came from PBMCs. This clonotype showed up just once.

This rearrangement joins TRBV11-2 to TRBJ2-7, with a tentative D call TRBD2 (6 bases). The TCR comes from an elderly woman in good health. The sequencing input was blood. CDR3 sequence reads: CASRDWGDGYNEQYF. Here the CDR3 DNA reads TGTGCCAGCAGGGATTGGGGGGACGGATACAATGAGCAGTACTTC. Full variable domain (remainder filled in from reference TRBV11-2 and TRBJ2-7): EAGVAQSPRYKIIEKRQSVAFWCNPISGHATLYWYQQILGQGPKLLIQFQNNGVVDDSQLPKDRFSAERLKGVDSTLKIQPAKLEDSAVYLCASRDWGDGYNEQYFGPGTRLTVT.